This TCR beta chain is drawn from a study of glioma-infiltrating T cells. Amplification of TCR alpha and beta CDR3 regions from RNA used iRepertoire nested multiplex PCR. In TCRdb, the multiplex PCR reads were re-called with MiXCR into one record per CDR3 protein. Altogether about 190,000 distinct CDR3 sequences are present, about 32% being singletons, with the ten largest covering 20% to 25%. The sample holds many counts of this clonotype. CDR3 size: 15 residues. Trimming took 5 bases from V and 0 from J, leaving 13 bases between them. Germline assignment: CDR1 SGHTA and CDR2 FQGTGA. The clonotype comes from a human donor with low-grade glioma or glioblastoma, undergoing nonglioma brain surgery, or in good health (not recorded which). The chain uses TRBV7-3 and TRBJ1-1; TRBD1 is a possible D gene (5 bases). The specimen sequenced was glioma tissue, nonneoplastic brain tissue, or PBMCs (not recorded which). The chain's CDR3 is CASSPTGRMNTEAFF. The DNA for the CDR3 is TGTGCCAGCAGCCCAACGGGACGGATGAACACTGAAGCTTTCTTT.